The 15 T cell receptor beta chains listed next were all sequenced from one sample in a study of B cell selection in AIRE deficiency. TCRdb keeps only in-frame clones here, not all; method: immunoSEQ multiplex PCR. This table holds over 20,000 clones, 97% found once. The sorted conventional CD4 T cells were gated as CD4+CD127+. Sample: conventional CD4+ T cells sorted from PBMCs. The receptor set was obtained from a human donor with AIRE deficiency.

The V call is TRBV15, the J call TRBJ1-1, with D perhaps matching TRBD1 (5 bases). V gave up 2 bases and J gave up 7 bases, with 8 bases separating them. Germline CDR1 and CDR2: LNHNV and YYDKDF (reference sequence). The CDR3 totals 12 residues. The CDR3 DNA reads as TGTGCCACCAGCAGACCTACAGGTGAAGCTTTCTTT. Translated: CATSRPTGEAFF.

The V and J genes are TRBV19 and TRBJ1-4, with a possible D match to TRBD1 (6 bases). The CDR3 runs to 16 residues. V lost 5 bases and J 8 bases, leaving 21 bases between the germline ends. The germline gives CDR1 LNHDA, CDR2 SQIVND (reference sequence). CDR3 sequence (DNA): TGTGCCAGTAGTCTTAGGACGGGGGGCGTCGGCGAAAAACTGTTTTTT. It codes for CASSLRTGGVGEKLFF.

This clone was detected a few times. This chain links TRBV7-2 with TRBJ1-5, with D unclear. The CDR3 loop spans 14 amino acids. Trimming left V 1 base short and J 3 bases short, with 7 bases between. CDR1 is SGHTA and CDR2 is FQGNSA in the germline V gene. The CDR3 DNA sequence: TGTGCCAGCAGCTTAGACAGCCCCAATCAGCCCCAGCATTTT. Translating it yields CASSLDSPNQPQHF.

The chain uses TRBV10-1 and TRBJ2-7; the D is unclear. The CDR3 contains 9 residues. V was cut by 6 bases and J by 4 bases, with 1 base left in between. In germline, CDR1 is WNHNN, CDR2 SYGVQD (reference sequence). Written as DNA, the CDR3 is TGCGCCAGCAGATACGAGCAGTACTTC. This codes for CASRYEQYF.

The CDR3 here is CASSYSDRVGGYTF. DNA for the CDR3: TGTGCCAGCAGTTACTCGGACAGGGTGGGTGGCTACACCTTC. The chain employs TRBV6-5 and TRBJ1-2; 8 bases are shared with TRBD1. This CDR3 has 14 residues. Looked up from germline, CDR1 is MNHEY and CDR2 is SVGAGI. V dropped 0 bases and J dropped 7; count of bases not matched to a gene: 4.

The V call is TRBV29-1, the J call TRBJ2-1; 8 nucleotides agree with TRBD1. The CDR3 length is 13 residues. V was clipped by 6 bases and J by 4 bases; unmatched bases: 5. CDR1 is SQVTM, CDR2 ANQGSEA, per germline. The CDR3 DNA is TGCAGCGTCCACCGGGACAGGTACAATGAGCAGTTCTTC. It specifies CSVHRDRYNEQFF.

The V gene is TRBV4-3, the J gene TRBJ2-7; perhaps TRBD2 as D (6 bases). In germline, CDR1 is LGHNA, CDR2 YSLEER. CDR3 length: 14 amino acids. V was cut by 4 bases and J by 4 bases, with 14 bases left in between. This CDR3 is CASSRHLTRYEQYF. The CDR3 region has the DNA TGCGCCAGCAGCCGCCACCTGACTAGGTACGAGCAGTACTTC.

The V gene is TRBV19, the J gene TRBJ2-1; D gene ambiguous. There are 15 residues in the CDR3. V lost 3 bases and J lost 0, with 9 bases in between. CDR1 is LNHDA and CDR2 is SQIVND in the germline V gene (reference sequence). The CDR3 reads CASSIWRSSYNEQFF. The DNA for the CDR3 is TGTGCCAGTAGTATTTGGCGAAGCTCCTACAATGAGCAGTTCTTC.

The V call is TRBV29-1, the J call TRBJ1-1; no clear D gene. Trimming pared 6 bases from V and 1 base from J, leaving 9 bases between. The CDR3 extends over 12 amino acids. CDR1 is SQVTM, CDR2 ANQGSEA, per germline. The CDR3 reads CSVAWGNTEAFF. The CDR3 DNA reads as TGCAGCGTGGCTTGGGGGAACACTGAAGCTTTCTTT.

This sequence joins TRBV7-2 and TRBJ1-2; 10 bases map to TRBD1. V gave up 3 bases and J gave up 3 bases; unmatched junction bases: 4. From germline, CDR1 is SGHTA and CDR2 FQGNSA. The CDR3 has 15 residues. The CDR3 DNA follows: TGTGCCAGCAGCTTGACAGGGGGCGCTTACTATGGCTACACCTTC. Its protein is CASSLTGGAYYGYTF.

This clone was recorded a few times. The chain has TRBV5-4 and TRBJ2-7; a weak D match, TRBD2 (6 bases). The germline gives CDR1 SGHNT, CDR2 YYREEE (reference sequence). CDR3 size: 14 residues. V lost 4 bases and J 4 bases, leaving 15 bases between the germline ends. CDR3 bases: TGTGCCAGCAGCCCGACGGGGGTGAGGTACGAGCAGTACTTC. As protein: CASSPTGVRYEQYF.

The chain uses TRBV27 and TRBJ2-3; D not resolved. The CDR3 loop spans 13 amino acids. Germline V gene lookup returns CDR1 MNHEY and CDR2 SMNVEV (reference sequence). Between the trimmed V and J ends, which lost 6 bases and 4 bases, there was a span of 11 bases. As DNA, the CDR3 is TGTGCCAGCAGAGTATTCGGAGCAGATACGCAGTATTTT. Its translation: CASRVFGADTQYF.

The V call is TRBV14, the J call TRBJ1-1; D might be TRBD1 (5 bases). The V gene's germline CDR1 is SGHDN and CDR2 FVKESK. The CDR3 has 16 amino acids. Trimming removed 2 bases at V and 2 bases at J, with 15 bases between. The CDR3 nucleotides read TGTGCCAGCAGCCAACTTCCCGGGCAGGGAAACACTGAAGCTTTCTTT. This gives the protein CASSQLPGQGNTEAFF.

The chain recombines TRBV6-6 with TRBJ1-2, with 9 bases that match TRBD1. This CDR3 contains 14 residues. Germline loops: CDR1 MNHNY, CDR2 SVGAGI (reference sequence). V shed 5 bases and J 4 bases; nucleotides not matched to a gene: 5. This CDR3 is CASSGTGYTYGYTF. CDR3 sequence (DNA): TGTGCCAGCAGTGGGACAGGGTACACCTATGGCTACACCTTC.

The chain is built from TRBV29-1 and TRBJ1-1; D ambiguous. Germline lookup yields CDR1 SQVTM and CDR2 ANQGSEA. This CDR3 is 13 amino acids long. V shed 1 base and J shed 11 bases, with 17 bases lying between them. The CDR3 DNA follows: TGCAGCGTTGAAGGGCGCTTGGTCCATGGGGCTTTCTTT. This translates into CSVEGRLVHGAFF. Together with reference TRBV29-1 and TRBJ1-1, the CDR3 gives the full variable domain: SAVISQKPSRDICQRGTSLTIQCQVDSQVTMMFWYRQQPGQSLTLIATANQGSEATYESGFVIDKFPISRPNLTFSTLTVSNMSPEDSSIYLCSVEGRLVHGAFFGQGTRLTVV.